The clone carrying this T cell receptor (beta chain) turned up a few times. Time point defined: newly diagnosed GD, antithyroid drugs for less than 3 months. Preparation of the TCR library used RNA extracted from PBMCs. CDR3 regions were amplified by Arm-PCR using iRepertoire HTBI primers to build TCR beta libraries. TCRdb reprocessed the multiplex PCR reads via MiXCR and lists one record per CDR3 protein. Of 250,000 or so distinct CDR3 sequences listed, 15% to 20% are singletons. This entry belongs to a study of regulatory T cells in long-lasting Graves disease. Germline values: CDR1 MGHDK, CDR2 SYGVNS. V was clipped by 2 bases and J by 6 bases; unmatched bases: 5. This CDR3 comprises 16 residues. These data also featured in a second study, about T cells in Graves' hyperthyroidism and ophthalmopathy. That source adds: A patient was excluded if there was uncontrolled infection, other autoimmune disease, pregnancy or lactation.

This TCR was recovered from a woman aged 25 to 39 with Graves disease. The chain couples TRBV25-1 to TRBJ1-6, with 9 bases matching TRBD1. Source: peripheral blood mononuclear cells (PBMCs), taken at new diagnosis, from a patient treated with antithyroid drugs. The CDR3: CASSERDRVFNSPLHF. The CDR3 DNA is TGTGCCAGCAGTGAACGGGACAGGGTGTTTAATTCACCCCTCCACTTT. The full variable domain, in which reference TRBV25-1 and TRBJ1-6 provide the parts outside the CDR3, is EADIYQTPRYLVIGTGKKITLECSQTMGHDKMYWYQQDPGMELHLIHYSYGVNSTEKGDLSSESTVSRIRTEHFPLTLESARPSHTSQYLCASSERDRVFNSPLHFGNGTRLTVT.